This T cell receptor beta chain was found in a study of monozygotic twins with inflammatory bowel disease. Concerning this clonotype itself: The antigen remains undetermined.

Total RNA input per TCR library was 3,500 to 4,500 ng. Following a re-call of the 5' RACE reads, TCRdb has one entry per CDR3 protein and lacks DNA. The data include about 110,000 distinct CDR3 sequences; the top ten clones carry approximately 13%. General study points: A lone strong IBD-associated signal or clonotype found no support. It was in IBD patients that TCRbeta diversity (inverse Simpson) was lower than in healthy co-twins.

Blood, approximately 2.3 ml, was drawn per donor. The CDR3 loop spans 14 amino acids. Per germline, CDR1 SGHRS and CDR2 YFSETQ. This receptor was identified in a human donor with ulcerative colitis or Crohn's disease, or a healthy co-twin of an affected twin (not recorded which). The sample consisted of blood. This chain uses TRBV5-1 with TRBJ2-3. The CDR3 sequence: CASSLAVRSDTQYF.